The present entry profiles one TCR beta chain with its context. Its antigen is not yet known. A junction end diverges from the germline sequence, so it may reflect a read error. Its CDR3 holds 13 amino acids, cysteine through phenylalanine. Left in the record is the CDR3 DNA by itself, 39 bases read in frame from the first base. From a lookup of the germline V gene (reference sequence), CDR1 and CDR2 are SSHAT and FNYEAQ. The data were taken from a study of T cell changes during pregnancy in multiple sclerosis (dated by TCRdb to about 2019). At the level of the whole study: The study examined how the T cell repertoire changed over the course of pregnancy in women with multiple sclerosis.

Library construction relied on the immunoSEQ multiplex PCR assay. TCRdb limited this immuneACCESS table to in-frame rearrangements with V and J called. A share of clones is missing; checked studies link under half to unresolved V genes, and the rest is unexplained. The sample has approximately 80,000 clones on record, approximately 94% of them singletons. The top ten hold 2.5% of the sample. The receptor was derived from a female donor with multiple sclerosis, enrolled in a pregnancy study. The rearrangement joined TRBV7-7 to TRBJ1-1, with TRBD1 matching 7 junction bases. The source was peripheral blood, collected in the third trimester of pregnancy. The DNA sequence is TGTGCTAGCAGCCGAGACAGGGACACTGAAGCTTTCTTT. This yields the protein CASSRDRDTEAFF.